This entry describes one TCR beta chain. No antigen is known for it. The record originates from a study of shared clonotypes between healthy human individuals. Findings of the study overall: Four donors shared about 5% of their naive CD4 clonotypes.

The method was immunoSEQ multiplex PCR; TCRdb's version includes in-frame clones alone and lacks a portion of them. The sample has more than 900,000 clones, approximately 80% seen once. V was trimmed by 3 bases and J by 0 bases, leaving 9 bases between them. This CDR3 region has 15 residues. Germline V CDR1 and CDR2: SGDLS, YYNGEE. Naive CD4+ cells were CD45RA-selected; the remaining cells were memory. Sequenced input: memory CD4+ T cells from PBMCs. Sample subset: CD45RA-negative fraction. This receptor was identified in a man younger than 35 in good health. Some clones in this sample may be carry-over from other donors' samples. The genes are TRBV9 and TRBJ2-2, with D perhaps matching TRBD2 (5 bases). CDR3 protein: CASSALASNTGELFF. Here the CDR3 DNA reads TGTGCCAGCAGCGCCCTAGCTTCGAACACCGGGGAGCTGTTTTTT.